This TCR beta chain was documented in a study of T cells in Graves' hyperthyroidism and ophthalmopathy. The CDR3 consists of 13 residues. V trimming: 6 bases; J trimming: 2 bases; junction bases outside the gene matches: 1. Diagnosing involved the use of clinical symptoms, serum thyroxine and TRAb, thyroid ultrasound and orbital computed tomography. Authors of the study amplified TCR beta CDR3 regions from RNA transcripts. TCR CDR3 underwent first-round RT-PCR with the HTBI primer set. TCRdb re-called the multiplex PCR reads through MiXCR, storing one row per CDR3 protein. The sample holds 660,000 or so distinct CDR3 sequences; more than 20% are singletons and the top ten take 34%.

What was sequenced was blood. The clonotype originates from a man under 40 with Graves' ophthalmopathy. This rearrangement joins TRBV12-3 or TRBV12-4 to TRBJ2-7; 10 bases agree with TRBD1. CDR3 sequence: CASRGQGTYEQYF. The CDR3 nucleotides are TGTGCCAGCAGGGGACAGGGGACCTACGAGCAGTACTTC.